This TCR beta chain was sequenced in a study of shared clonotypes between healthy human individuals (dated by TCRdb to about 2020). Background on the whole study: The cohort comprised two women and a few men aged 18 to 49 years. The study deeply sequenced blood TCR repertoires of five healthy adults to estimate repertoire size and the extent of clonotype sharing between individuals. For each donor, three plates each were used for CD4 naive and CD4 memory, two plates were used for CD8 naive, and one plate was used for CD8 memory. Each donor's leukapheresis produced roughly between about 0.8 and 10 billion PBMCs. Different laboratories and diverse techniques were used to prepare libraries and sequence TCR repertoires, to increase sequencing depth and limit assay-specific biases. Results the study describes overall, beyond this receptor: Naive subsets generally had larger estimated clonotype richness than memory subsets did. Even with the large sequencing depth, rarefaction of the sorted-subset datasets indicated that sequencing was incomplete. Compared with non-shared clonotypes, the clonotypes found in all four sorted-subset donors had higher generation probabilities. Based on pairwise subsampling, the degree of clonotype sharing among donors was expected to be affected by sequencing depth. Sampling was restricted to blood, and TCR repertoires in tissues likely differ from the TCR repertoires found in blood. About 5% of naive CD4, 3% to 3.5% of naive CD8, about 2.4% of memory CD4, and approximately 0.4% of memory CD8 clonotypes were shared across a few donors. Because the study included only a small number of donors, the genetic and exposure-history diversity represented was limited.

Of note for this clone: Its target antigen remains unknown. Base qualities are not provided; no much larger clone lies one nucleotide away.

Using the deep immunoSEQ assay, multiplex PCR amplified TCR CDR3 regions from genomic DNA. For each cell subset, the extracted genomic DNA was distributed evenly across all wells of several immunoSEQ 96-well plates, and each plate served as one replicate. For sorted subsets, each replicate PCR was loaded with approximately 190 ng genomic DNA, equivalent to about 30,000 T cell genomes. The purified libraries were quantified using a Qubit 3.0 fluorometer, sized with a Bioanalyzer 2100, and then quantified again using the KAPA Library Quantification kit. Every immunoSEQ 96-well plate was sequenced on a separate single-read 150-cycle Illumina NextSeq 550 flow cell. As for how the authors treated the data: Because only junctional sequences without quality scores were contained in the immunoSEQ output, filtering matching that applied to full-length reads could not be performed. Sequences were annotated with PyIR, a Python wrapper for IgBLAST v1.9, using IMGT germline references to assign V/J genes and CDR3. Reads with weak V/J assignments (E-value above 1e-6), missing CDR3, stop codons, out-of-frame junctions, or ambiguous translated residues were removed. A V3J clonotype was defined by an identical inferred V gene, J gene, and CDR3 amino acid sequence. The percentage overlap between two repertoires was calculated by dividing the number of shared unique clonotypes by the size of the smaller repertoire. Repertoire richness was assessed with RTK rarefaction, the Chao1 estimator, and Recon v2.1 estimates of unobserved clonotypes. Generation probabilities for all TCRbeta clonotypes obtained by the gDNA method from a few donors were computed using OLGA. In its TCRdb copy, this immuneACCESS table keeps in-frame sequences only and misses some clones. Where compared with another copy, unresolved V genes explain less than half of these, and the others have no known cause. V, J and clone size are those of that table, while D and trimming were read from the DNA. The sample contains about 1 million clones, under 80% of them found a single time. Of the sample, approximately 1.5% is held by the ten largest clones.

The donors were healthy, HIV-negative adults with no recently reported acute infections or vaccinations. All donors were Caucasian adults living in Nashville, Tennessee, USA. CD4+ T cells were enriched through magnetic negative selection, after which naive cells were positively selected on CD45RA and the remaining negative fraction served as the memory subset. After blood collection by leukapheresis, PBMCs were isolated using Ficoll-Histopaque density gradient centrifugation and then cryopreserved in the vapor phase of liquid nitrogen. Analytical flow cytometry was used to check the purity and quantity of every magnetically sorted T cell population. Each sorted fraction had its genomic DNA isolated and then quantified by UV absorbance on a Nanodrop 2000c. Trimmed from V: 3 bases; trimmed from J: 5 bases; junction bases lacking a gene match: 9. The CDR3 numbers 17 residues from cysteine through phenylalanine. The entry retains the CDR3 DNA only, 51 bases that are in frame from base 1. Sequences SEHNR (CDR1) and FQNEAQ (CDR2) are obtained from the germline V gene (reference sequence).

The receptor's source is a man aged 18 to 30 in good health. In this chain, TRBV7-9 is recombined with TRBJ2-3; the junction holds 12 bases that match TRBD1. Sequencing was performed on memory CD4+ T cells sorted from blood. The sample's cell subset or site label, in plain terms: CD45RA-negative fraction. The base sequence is TGTGCCAGCAGCTTCCACCGGGACAGGGGGCGCGGAGATACGCAGTATTTT. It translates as CASSFHRDRGRGDTQYF.